The clone carrying this T cell receptor beta chain was seen only a few times. The antigen is unknown. The sample comes from a study of tumor-infiltrating T cells and Merkel cell polyomavirus. Overall study: The T cells studied were KLL-specific CD8+ cells against Merkel polyomavirus. Follow-up lasted a median approximately 2.5 years (range 1.1–6.0 years). Study conclusions and caveats: Only one public clonotype, shared by two patients, appeared among several hundred sequences. T cells against other Merkel cell polyomavirus epitopes were not captured.

Only in-frame clones appear in the TCRdb table, and some are missing; sequencing was by immunoSEQ multiplex PCR. There are 24,000 or so clones in the sample; 87% occur only once, and 2.5% to 3% lies in the top ten. Immunohistochemistry showed robust Merkel cell polyomavirus Large T antigen staining in every patient's tumor. The median patient age was about 60 (range roughly 45 to 77); all Caucasian. CDR3 length equals 18 residues. V shed 0 bases, J shed 4 bases, and the junction held 13 bases outside the gene matches. Per the germline V gene, CDR1 is SGDLS and CDR2 is YYNGEE. The sequenced material came from lymph node tissue. The chain uses TRBV9 and TRBJ2-3, with 8 bases lining up with TRBD2. This clonotype originated in a man aged 50-60 years with Merkel cell carcinoma. The CDR3 bases are TGTGCCAGCAGCGTAGACCCTGGGACGGGAGGGTTTGCAGATACGCAGTATTTT. This sequence encodes CASSVDPGTGGFADTQYF.